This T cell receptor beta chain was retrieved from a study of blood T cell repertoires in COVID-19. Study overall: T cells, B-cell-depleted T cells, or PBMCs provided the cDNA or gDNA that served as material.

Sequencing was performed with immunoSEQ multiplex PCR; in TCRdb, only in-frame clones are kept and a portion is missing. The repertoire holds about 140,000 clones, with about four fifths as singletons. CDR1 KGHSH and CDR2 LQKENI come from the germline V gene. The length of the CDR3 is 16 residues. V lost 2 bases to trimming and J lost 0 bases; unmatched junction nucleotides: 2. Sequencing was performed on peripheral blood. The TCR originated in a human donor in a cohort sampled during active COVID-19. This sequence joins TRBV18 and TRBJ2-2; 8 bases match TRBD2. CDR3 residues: CASSPLAGTNTGELFF. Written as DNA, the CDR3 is TGTGCCAGCTCACCATTAGCGGGGACGAACACCGGGGAGCTGTTTTTT.